This T cell receptor beta chain was captured by sequencing in a study of cytomegalovirus exposure and HLA in healthy donors. Study outcomes and limitations: A later analysis reportedly found that, within productive TCRs, an Asian-associated ancestry cluster had fewer N-insertions than the mean observed across the approximately 670 donors.

On this clone itself: Its antigen is not identified.

V was trimmed by 2 bases and J by 4 bases, leaving 11 bases between them. The CDR3 runs to 14 residues. Germline assignment: CDR1 SGHTA and CDR2 FQGNSA. In the PCR, 60 Vbeta and 13 Jbeta primers were used. This table comes from immunoSEQ multiplex PCR, and its TCRdb copy is limited to in-frame clones, with some not included. The table for this sample gives some 72,000 clones. The receptor was derived from a boy younger than 18 in good health and CMV-seronegative. Sequencing input: PBMCs. The V and J genes are TRBV7-2 and TRBJ1-1; D is perhaps TRBD1 (5 bases). In DNA form, the CDR3 reads TGTGCCAGCAGCTTACAGGCGGGGCCCACTGAAGCTTTCTTT. Translating gives CASSLQAGPTEAFF.